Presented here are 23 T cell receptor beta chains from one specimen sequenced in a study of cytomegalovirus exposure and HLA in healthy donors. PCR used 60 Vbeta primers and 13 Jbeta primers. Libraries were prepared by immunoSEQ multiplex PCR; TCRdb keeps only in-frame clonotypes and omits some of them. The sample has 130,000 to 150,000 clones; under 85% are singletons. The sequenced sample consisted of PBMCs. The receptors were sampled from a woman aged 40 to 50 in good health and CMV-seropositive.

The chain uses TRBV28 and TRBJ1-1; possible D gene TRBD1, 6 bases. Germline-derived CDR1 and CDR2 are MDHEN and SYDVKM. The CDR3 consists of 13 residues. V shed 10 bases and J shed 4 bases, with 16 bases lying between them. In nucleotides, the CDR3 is TGTGCCACCGGGGGGGGGCAGGTCACTGAAGCTTTCTTT. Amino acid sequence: CATGGGQVTEAFF.

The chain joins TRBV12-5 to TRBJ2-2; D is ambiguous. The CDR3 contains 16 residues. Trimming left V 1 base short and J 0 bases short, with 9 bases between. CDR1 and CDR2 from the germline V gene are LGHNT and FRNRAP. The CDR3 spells CASGLGQVPNTGELFF. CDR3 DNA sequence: TGTGCTAGTGGTTTGGGGCAGGTACCGAACACCGGGGAGCTGTTTTTT.

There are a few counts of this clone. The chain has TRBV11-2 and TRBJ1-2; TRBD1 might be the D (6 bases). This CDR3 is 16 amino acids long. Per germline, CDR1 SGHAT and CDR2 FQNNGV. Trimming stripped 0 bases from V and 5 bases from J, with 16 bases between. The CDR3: CASSLEGQSIRYGYTF. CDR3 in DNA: TGTGCCAGCAGCTTAGAAGGACAGTCCATTAGGTATGGCTACACCTTC.

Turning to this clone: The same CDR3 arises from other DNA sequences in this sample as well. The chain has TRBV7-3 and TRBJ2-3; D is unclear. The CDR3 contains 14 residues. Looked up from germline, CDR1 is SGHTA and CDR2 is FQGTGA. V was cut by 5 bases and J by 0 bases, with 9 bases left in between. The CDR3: CASSLSGSTDTQYF. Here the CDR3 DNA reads TGTGCCAGCAGCCTCTCCGGGAGCACAGATACGCAGTATTTT.

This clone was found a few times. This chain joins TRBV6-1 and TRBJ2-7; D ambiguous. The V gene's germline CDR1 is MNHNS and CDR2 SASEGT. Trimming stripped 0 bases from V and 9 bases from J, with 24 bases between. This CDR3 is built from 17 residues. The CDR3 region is CASSEARLLLRLSVQYF. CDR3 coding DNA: TGTGCCAGCAGTGAAGCGCGTCTCCTCCTTCGCCTGTCTGTGCAGTACTTC.

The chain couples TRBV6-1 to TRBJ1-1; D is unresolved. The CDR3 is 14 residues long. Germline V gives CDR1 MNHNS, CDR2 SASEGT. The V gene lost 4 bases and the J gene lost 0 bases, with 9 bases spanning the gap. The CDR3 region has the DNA TGTGCCAGCAGTGTCCAACAGATGAACACTGAAGCTTTCTTT. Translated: CASSVQQMNTEAFF.

Written as DNA, the CDR3 is TGTGCCAGCTCGACTAGCGGGGACTACGAGCAGTACTTC. Encoded protein: CASSTSGDYEQYF. The chain employs TRBV7-9 and TRBJ2-5, with TRBD2 matching 11 bases. The J call is doubtful: the DNA matches TRBJ2-7 better. The length of the CDR3 is 13 residues. CDR1 is SEHNR, CDR2 FQNEAQ, per germline (reference sequence).

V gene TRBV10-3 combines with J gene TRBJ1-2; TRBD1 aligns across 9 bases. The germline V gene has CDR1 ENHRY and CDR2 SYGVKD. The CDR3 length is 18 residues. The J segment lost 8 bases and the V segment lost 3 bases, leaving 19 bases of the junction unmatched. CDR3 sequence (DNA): TGTGCCATCAGTGAACATAAAGCGAACCGGGACAGGGTGTACGGCTACACCTTC. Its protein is CAISEHKANRDRVYGYTF.

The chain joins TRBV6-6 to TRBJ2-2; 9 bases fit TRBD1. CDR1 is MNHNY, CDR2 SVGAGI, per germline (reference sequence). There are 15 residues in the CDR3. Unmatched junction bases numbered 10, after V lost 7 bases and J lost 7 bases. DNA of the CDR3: TGTGCCAGCATTCGGGACAGGGTGATTGGCGGGGAGCTGTTTTTT. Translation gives CASIRDRVIGGELFF.

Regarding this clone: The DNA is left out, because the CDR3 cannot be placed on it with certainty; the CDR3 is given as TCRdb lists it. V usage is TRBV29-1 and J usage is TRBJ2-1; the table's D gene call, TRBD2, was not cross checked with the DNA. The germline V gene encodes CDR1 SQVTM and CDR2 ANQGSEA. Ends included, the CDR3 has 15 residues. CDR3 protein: CSVGAGTSGSLSEFF.

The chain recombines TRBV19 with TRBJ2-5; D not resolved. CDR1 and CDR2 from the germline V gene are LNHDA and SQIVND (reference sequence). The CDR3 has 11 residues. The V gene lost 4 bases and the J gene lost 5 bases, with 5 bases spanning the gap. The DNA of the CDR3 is TGTGCCAGTAGTAACGGGGAGACCCAGTACTTC. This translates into CASSNGETQYF.

CDR3 residues: CASSAGGGVADTQYF. Written as DNA, the CDR3 is TGTGCCAGTAGTGCGGGGGGGGGTGTCGCAGATACGCAGTATTTT. The chain links TRBV19 to TRBJ2-3; 9 bases are a match to TRBD2. V lost 5 bases and J lost 4; bases outside the gene matches: 7. This CDR3 is built from 15 residues. Germline CDR1 LNHDA, CDR2 SQIVND (reference sequence).

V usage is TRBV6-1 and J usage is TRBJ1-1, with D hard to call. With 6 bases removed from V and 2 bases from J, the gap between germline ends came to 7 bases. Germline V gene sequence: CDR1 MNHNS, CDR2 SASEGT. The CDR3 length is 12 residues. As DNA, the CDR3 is TGTGCCAGCAGGGAGGACAACACTGAAGCTTTCTTT. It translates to CASREDNTEAFF.

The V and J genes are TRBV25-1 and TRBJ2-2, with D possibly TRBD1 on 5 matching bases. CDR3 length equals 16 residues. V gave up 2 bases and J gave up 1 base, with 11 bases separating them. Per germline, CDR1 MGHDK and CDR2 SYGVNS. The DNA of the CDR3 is TGTGCCAGCAGTGAACTGCTTCAGGGGAACACCGGGGAGCTGTTTTTT. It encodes CASSELLQGNTGELFF.

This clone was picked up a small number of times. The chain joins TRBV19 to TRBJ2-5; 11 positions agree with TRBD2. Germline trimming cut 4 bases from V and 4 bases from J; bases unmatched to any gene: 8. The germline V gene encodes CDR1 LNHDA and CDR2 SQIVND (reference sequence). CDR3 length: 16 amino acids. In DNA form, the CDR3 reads TGTGCCAGTAGTAACAAAAATAGCGGGGGGGGAGAGACCCAGTACTTC. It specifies CASSNKNSGGGETQYF.

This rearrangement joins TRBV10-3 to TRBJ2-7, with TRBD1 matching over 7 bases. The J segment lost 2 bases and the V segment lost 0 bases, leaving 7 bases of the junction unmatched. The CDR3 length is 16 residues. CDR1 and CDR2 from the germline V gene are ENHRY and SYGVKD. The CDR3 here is CAISESDRTGAYEQYF. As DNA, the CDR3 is TGTGCCATCAGTGAGTCGGATCGGACAGGTGCCTACGAGCAGTACTTC.

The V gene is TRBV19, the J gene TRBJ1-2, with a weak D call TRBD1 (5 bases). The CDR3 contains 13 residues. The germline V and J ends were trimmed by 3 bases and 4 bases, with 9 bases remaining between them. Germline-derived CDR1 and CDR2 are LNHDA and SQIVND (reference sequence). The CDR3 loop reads CASSIKGIYGYTF. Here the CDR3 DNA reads TGTGCCAGTAGTATTAAGGGGATCTATGGCTACACCTTC.

Here the CDR3 reads CATSKDRAGTGELFF. The CDR3 region has the DNA TGTGCCACCAGCAAGGACAGGGCGGGCACCGGGGAGCTGTTTTTT. The chain uses TRBV15 and TRBJ2-2, with TRBD1 matching 8 bases. Germline V gene lookup returns CDR1 LNHNV and CDR2 YYDKDF (reference sequence). This CDR3 comprises 15 residues. V lost 4 bases to trimming and J lost 4 bases; unmatched junction nucleotides: 5.

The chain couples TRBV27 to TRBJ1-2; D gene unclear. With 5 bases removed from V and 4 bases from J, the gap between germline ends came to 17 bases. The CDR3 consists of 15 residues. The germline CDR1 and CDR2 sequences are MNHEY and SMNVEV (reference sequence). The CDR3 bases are TGTGCCAGCAGTCCTATGCAGGCGGACTTCTATGGCTACACCTTC. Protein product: CASSPMQADFYGYTF.

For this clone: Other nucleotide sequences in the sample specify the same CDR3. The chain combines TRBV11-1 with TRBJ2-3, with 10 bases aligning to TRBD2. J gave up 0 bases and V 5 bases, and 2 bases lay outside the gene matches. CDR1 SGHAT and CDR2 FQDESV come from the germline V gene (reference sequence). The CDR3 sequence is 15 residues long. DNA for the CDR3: TGTGCCAGCAGCCTGACTAGCGGGAGCACAGATACGCAGTATTTT. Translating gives CASSLTSGSTDTQYF.

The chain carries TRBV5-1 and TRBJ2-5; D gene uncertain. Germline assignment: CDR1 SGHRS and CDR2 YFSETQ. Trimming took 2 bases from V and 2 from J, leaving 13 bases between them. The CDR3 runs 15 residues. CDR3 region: CASSFFPGLQETQYF. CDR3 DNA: TGCGCCAGCAGCTTCTTTCCAGGTCTACAAGAGACCCAGTACTTC. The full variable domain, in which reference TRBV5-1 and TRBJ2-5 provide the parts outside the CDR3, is KAGVTQTPRYLIKTRGQQVTLSCSPISGHRSVSWYQQTPGQGLQFLFEYFSETQRNKGNFPGRFSGRQFSNSRSEMNVSTLELGDSALYLCASSFFPGLQETQYFGPGTRLLVL.

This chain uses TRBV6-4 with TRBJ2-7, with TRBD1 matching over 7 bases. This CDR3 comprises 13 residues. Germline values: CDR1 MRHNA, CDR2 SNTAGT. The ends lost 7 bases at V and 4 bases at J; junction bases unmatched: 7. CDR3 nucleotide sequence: TGTGCCAGCACCTTGACAGGGCCATACGAGCAGTACTTC. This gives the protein CASTLTGPYEQYF.

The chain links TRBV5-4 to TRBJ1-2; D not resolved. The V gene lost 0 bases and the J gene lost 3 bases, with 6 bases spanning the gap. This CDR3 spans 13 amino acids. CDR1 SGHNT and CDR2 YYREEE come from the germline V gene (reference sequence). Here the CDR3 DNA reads TGTGCCAGCAGCTTGGTCCAGGACTATGGCTACACCTTC. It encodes CASSLVQDYGYTF.